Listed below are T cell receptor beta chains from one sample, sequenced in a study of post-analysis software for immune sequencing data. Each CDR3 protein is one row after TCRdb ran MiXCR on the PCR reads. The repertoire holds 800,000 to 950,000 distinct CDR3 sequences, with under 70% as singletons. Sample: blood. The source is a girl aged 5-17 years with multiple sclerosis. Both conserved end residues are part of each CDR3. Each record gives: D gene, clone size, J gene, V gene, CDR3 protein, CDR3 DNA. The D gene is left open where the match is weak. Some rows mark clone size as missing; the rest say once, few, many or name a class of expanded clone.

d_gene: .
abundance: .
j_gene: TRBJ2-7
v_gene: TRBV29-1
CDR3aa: CSVEASSEQYF
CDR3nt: TGCAGCGTTGAAGCTAGCTCCGAGCAGTACTTC

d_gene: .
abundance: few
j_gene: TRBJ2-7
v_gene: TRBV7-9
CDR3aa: CASSLTPLETEQYF
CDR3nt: TGTGCCAGCAGCTTAACCCCGTTAGAAACCGAGCAGTACTTC

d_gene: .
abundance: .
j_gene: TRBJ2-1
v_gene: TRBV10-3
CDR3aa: CAIRRDSGGFNEQFF
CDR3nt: TGTGCCATCAGGCGGGACAGCGGGGGTTTCAATGAGCAGTTCTTC

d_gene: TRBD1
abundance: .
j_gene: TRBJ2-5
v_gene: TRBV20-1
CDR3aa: CSARTGATRETQYF
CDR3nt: TGCAGTGCTAGGACAGGGGCCACCAGGGAGACCCAGTACTTC

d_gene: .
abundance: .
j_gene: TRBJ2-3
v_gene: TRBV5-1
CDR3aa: CASSLELGRGADTQYF
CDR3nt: TGCGCCAGCAGCTTAGAGCTGGGCAGAGGGGCAGATACGCAGTATTTT

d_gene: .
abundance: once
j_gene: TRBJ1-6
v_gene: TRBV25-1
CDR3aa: CASSESPGSSYNSPLHF
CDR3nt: TGTGCCAGCAGTGAATCCCCCGGGAGCTCCTATAATTCACCCCTCCACTTT

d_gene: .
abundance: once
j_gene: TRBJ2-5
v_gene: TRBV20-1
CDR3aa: CSAMVTGGLEEQYF
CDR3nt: TGCAGTGCCATGGTGACTGGGGGCCTGGAAGAGCAGTACTTC

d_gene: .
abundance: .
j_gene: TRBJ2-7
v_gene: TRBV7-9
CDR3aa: CASSPYWGIGSYEQYF
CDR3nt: TGTGCCAGCAGCCCCTATTGGGGGATCGGGTCCTACGAGCAGTACTTC

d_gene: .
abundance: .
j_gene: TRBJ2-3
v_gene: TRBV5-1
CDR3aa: CASSSPGSFTQYF
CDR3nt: TGCGCCAGCAGCTCCCCGGGATCTTTTACGCAGTATTTT

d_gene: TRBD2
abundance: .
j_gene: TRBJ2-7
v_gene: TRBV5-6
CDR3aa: CASSSLAGLYEQYF
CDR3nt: TGTGCCAGCAGCTCACTAGCGGGTCTCTACGAGCAGTACTTC

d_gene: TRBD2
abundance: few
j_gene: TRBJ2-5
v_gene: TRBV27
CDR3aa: CASRRWREGGEQYF
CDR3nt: TGTGCCAGCAGGCGTTGGCGGGAGGGAGGGGAGCAGTACTTC

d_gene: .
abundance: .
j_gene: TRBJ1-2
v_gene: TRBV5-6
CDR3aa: CASSWGDGYTF
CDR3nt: TGTGCCAGCAGCTGGGGGGATGGCTACACCTTC

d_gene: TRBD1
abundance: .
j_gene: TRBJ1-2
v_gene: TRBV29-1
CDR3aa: CSVAGQGDYGYTF
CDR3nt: TGCAGCGTTGCGGGACAGGGGGACTATGGCTACACCTTC

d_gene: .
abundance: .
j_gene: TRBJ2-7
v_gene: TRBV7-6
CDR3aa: CASAASSYEQYF
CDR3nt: TGTGCCAGCGCCGCTTCCTCCTACGAGCAGTACTTC

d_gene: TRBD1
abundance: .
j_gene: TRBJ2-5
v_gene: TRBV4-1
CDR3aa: CASSQPGQGAGEETQYF
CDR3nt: TGCGCCAGCAGCCAACCCGGACAGGGGGCAGGTGAAGAGACCCAGTACTTC

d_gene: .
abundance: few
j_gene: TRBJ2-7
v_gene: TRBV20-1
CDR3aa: CSARDDRSSYEQYF
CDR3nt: TGCAGTGCTAGAGATGACAGGTCCTCCTACGAGCAGTACTTC

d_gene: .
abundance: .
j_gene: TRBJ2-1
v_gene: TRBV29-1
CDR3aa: CSVEESGSPYNEQFF
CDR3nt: TGCAGCGTTGAAGAGTCCGGGAGCCCCTACAATGAGCAGTTCTTT

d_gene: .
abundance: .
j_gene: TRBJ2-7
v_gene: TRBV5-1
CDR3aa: CASSPSRERATYEQYF
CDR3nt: TGCGCCAGCAGCCCGTCCCGGGAGCGGGCCACCTACGAGCAGTACTTC

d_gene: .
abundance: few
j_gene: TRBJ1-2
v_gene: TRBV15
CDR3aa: CATSRDLQGIYGYTF
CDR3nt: TGTGCCACCAGCAGAGATTTGCAGGGCATCTATGGCTACACCTTC

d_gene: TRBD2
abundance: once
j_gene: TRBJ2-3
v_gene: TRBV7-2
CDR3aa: CASSLDRAGGLVDTQYF
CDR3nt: TGTGCCAGCAGCTTAGATAGAGCGGGGGGGCTGGTAGATACGCAGTATTTT

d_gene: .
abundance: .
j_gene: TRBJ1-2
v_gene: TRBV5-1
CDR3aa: CASSGGGGRGYGYTF
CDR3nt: TGCGCCAGCAGCGGCGGGGGGGGTCGCGGCTATGGCTACACCTTC

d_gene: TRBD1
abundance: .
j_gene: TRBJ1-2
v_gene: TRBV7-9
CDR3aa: CASSFSTGGAANYGYTF
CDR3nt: TGTGCCAGCAGCTTCTCCACAGGGGGGGCAGCTAACTATGGCTACACCTTC

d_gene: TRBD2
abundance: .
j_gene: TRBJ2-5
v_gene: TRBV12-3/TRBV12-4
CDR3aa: CASSLSAGVAETQYF
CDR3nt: TGTGCCAGCAGTTTATCGGCGGGAGTGGCCGAGACCCAGTACTTC

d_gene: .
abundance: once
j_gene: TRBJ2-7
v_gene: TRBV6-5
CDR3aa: CASSRPGPGDHEQYF
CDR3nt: TGTGCCAGCAGTAGACCGGGCCCGGGGGACCACGAGCAGTACTTC

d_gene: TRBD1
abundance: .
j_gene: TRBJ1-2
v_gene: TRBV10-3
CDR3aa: CAISEPGTGDYGYTF
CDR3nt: TGTGCCATCAGTGAACCCGGGACAGGCGACTATGGCTACACCTTC

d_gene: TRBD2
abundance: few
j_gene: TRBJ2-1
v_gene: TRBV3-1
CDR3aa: CASSQALGLAPMEQFF
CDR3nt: TGTGCCAGCAGCCAAGCCCTGGGACTAGCTCCAATGGAGCAGTTCTTC

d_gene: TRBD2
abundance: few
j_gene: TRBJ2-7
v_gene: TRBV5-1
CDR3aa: CASGGLAGGTSEQYF
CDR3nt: TGCGCCAGCGGGGGACTAGCGGGAGGAACGAGCGAGCAGTACTTC

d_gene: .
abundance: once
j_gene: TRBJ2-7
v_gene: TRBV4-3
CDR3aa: CASSQDRGGYGSYEQYF
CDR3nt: TGCGCCAGCAGCCAAGATCGAGGGGGGTACGGTTCCTACGAGCAGTACTTC

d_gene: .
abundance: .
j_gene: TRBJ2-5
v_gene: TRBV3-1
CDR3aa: CASSHGASYQETQYF
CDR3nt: TGTGCCAGCAGCCACGGCGCGTCGTACCAAGAGACCCAGTACTTC

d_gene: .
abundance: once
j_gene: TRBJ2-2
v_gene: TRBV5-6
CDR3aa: CASSLRGYNTGELFF
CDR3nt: TGTGCCAGCAGCTTGCGTGGATACAACACCGGGGAGCTGTTTTTT

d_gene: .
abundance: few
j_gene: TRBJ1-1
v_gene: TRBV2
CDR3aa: CASTPARDTEAFF
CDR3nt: TGTGCCAGCACCCCGGCTAGGGATACTGAAGCTTTCTTT

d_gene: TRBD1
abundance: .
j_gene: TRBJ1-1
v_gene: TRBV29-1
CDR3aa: CSVEPRDRSTEAFF
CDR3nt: TGCAGCGTTGAACCCCGGGACAGGAGCACTGAAGCTTTCTTT

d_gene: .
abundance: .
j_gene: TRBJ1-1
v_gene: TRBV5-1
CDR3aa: CASSLRGRDTSGVRTEAFF
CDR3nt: TGCGCCAGCAGCTTGCGTGGAAGGGACACCAGTGGGGTGCGCACTGAAGCTTTCTTT

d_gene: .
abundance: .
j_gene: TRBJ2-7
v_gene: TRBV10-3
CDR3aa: CAISEGKLYEQYF
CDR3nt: TGTGCCATCAGTGAAGGGAAACTCTACGAGCAGTACTTC

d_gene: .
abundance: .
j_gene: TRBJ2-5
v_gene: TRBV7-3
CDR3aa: CASSLFGQPQETQYF
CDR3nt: TGTGCCAGCAGCTTATTTGGGCAGCCCCAAGAGACCCAGTACTTC

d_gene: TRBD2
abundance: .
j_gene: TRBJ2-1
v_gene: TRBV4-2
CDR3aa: CAGSQYPRWGLAGVGPYNEQFF
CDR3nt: TGTGCCGGCAGCCAGTACCCCAGGTGGGGACTAGCGGGAGTAGGTCCCTACAATGAGCAGTTCTTC

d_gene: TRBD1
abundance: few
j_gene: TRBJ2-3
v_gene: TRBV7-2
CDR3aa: CASSFRDRRSFPRKDTQYF
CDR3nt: TGTGCCAGCAGCTTCCGGGACAGGCGATCTTTCCCACGAAAGGATACGCAGTATTTT

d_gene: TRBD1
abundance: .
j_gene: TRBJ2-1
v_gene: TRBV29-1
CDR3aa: CSVPGGYNEQFF
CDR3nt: TGCAGCGTTCCAGGGGGCTACAATGAGCAGTTCTTC

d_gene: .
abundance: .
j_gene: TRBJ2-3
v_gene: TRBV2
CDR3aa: CASSEVASSTDTQYF
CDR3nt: TGTGCCAGCAGTGAAGTGGCTAGTAGCACAGATACGCAGTATTTT

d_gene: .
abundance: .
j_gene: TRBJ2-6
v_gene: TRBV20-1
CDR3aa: CSASPGANVLTF
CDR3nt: TGCAGTGCTTCTCCCGGGGCCAACGTCCTGACTTTC